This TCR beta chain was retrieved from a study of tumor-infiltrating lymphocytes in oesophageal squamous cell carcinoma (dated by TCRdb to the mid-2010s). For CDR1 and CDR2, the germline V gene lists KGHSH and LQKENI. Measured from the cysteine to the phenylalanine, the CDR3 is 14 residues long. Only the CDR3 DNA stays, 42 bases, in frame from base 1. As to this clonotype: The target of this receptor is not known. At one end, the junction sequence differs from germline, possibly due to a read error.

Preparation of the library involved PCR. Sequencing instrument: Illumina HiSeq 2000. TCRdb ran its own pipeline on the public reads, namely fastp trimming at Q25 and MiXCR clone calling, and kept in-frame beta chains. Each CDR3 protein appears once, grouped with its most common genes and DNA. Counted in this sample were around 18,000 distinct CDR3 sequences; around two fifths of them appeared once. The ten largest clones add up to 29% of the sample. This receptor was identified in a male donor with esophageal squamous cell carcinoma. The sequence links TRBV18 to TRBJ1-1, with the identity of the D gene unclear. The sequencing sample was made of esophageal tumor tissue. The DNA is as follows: TGTGCCAGCTCACCACCGGGGATAACCGGGGAGCTGTATTTT. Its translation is CASSPPGITGELYF.